The present TCR beta chain was sequenced within a study of regulatory T cells in long-lasting Graves disease. Study findings and constraints: With 2,500 to 3,500 shared public clonotypes, persistent patients exceeded new patients, who shared about a thousand. Gene preferences differed: TRBV28, TRBJ1-2, TRBJ2-5 in persistent cases.

V lost 3 bases, J lost 4 bases, and 9 bases lay in between. From germline, CDR1 is LNHNV and CDR2 YYDKDF (reference sequence). CDR3 length: 13 residues. Time point of the sample: newly diagnosed GD, antithyroid drugs for less than 3 months. Preparation of the TCR library used RNA extracted from PBMCs. Notes on this clonotype: The target antigen is unknown.

For TCR beta, libraries came from iRepertoire HTBI primers and Arm-PCR of CDR3 regions. From the multiplex PCR reads, TCRdb called clonotypes with MiXCR, one entry per CDR3 protein. The top ten hold roughly 8.2% of the sample, which has over 450,000 distinct CDR3 sequences, more than 10% seen once. These data also formed part of another study, on T cells in Graves' hyperthyroidism and ophthalmopathy. Per that paper: Primed by the HTBI set, a first-round RT-PCR was run on the TCR CDR3.

The sample was peripheral blood mononuclear cells (PBMCs), taken at new diagnosis, from a patient treated with antithyroid drugs. This chain uses TRBV15 with TRBJ1-2; a weak D match, TRBD1 (5 bases). The receptor comes from a woman in her thirties with Graves disease. CDR3 in amino acids: CATSRGQAYGYTF. In DNA form, the CDR3 reads TGTGCCACCAGCAGGGGGCAGGCCTATGGCTACACCTTC.